This TCR beta chain stems from a study of blood T cells in healthy people across ages. CDR1 and CDR2 (germline): DFQATT, SNEGSKA (reference sequence). The CDR3 totals 13 residues. V gave up 6 bases and J gave up 8 bases, with 16 bases separating them. Combining a sample-barcoded 5' primer with a J-beta primer mix, a second PCR ran for 7 to 11 cycles. Each cDNA molecule, via a template-switch adaptor with 12 random nucleotides, was tagged. TCRdb passed the 5' RACE reads through MiXCR, listing each CDR3 protein once. The sample has under 1,000,000 distinct CDR3 sequences; around half are singletons. The TCR sequence derives from an elderly man in good health. The specimen was blood. This chain connects TRBV20-1 to TRBJ1-4; the D is unclear. CDR3 loop: CSALSRDIEKLFF. CDR3 DNA: TGCAGTGCCCTATCGAGGGATATAGAAAAACTGTTTTTT.